This TCR beta chain emerged from a study of T cells in Graves' hyperthyroidism and ophthalmopathy. Study observations and caveats: Ophthalmopathy was model-predicted a median approximately six months pre-onset.

Comments on this clonotype: Antigen: not known.

From roughly 9.2 ml of fresh peripheral blood, PBMCs were isolated. CDR3 length: 16 amino acids. V lost 2 bases, J lost 1 base, and 5 bases stayed unmatched. Germline V gene data show CDR1 as MNHNY and CDR2 as SVGAGI (reference sequence). Amplified TCR beta CDR3 regions came from RNA transcripts. HTBI primers drove first-round RT-PCR of the TCR CDR3. TCRdb processed the multiplex PCR reads anew with MiXCR; each CDR3 protein has one entry. Here the sample spans over 450,000 distinct CDR3 sequences, over 15% being singletons. The sequenced sample consisted of blood. The J gene is TRBJ1-3, the V gene TRBV6-6; 7 bases fit TRBD1. This receptor was taken from a woman aged 18-29 years with Graves' ophthalmopathy. CDR3 nucleotide sequence: TGTGCCAGCAGTTACACGATGACAGGGTCTGGAAACACCATATATTTT. This encodes CASSYTMTGSGNTIYF.